What follows is one TCR beta chain and its context. Original analysis: Cell counts per sample came from amplifying reference gene primers. The assay was immunoSEQ multiplex PCR, and TCRdb's table has in-frame clones only and misses some. V and J calls plus clone size are reproduced from that table; the DNA served to infer D and trimming. The data contain about 70,000 clones, roughly 87% of them singletons. These data are taken from a study of blood T cell repertoires in COVID-19. Trimming took 2 bases from V and 14 from J; bases not matched to a gene: 8. Germline V gene sequence: CDR1 SNHLY, CDR2 FYNNEI. The CDR3 contains 13 residues.

This chain uses TRBV2 with TRBJ1-2, with 10 bases lining up with TRBD1. The source material was peripheral blood. The clonotype originates from a man aged 50 or older with active COVID-19. DNA for the CDR3: TGTGCCAGCAGTGAACAGCACGGACAGGGGGTAACCTTC. Translation: CASSEQHGQGVTF.